This TCR beta chain came from a study of a mutant IDH1 vaccine in newly diagnosed glioma (dated by TCRdb to the early 2020s). Turning to the overall study: Eight vaccinations were administered to patients in weeks 1, 3, 5, 7, 11, 15, 19 and 23, corresponding to visits V03 through V10. Vaccination began 4-6 weeks after radiotherapy alone, or alongside temozolomide cycles in the chemotherapy-containing groups. The approximately 30 treated patients were roughly 62% male and around 40% female, with a mean age of roughly 42 years. Prior to enrollment, patients had been given standard therapy consisting of radiotherapy alone, temozolomide alone, or radiochemotherapy with temozolomide, with the combination given to most patients. Six visits were used for peripheral blood collection: V03 (baseline), V05, V07, V10, V12 and V13. For exploratory analyses, longitudinal TCRB deep sequencing was carried out in roughly 25 treated patients wherever samples were available. The study at large found these results: Across multiple MHC alleles, vaccine-induced immune responses were seen in 90% to 95% of patients. PBMC samples for TCRB deep sequencing were selected based on availability. Changes in the top peripheral T cell clonotypes picked up by TCRB sequencing did not appear to be linked to pseudoprogression. It was noted by the authors that analyses of patient blood samples could not be reproduced owing to sample limitations.

The sample's time point label is to be understood as: week 23, last vaccination. Every vaccine dose consisted of 300 ug of a 20-mer mutant IDH1 peptide in Montanide, administered subcutaneously together with topical imiquimod. Newly diagnosed WHO grade 3 or 4 IDH1-mutant astrocytomas showing loss of nuclear ATRX were present in the donors. The samples were drawn from NOA16, a multicentre, single-arm, open-label phase I trial in Germany that tested a mutant IDH1 peptide vaccine in humans for the first time. Genomic DNA for TCRB sequencing was isolated from EDTA blood with the DNeasy Blood and Tissue Kit. Comment on this clone: It has no known antigen specificity. Base quality data are lacking; no much larger clone is found one base away.

The CDR3 goes from the cysteine to the phenylalanine over 16 residues. Of the read, only the CDR3 DNA is kept; its 48 bases are in frame from base 1. From a lookup of the germline V gene (reference sequence), CDR1 and CDR2 are MNHNY and SVGAGI. The germline ends are 14 bases apart after V is trimmed by 2 bases and J by 1 base. Receptor libraries were prepared by the immunoSEQ multiplex PCR assay. Following the manufacturer's protocol, the hsTCRB Kit was used to amplify rearranged TCR beta chain sequences. An Illumina MiSeq was used to sequence the TCRB libraries. Per the source publication's procedure: Demultiplexing, trimming and gene mapping were performed with the kit vendor's proprietary platform. TCRdb stores this immuneACCESS table with in-frame sequences only. Part of the clones is absent; in the studies checked, under half of the shortfall reflects unresolved V genes, and no reason is known for the rest. That table furnishes V, J and clone size, whereas the DNA furnished D and trimming. The sample table contains about 64,000 clones; only one count was recorded for more than 75% of them. Of the sample, 4% falls within the top ten clones.

This specimen consisted of PBMCs, obtained from a glioma patient whose treatment included an IDH1 peptide vaccine. This TCR derives from a man aged 25 to 45 with glioma. In this chain, TRBV6-6 is recombined with TRBJ1-1, with no D gene named confidently. CDR3 region: CASSYLQGQGNTEAFF. The nucleotide sequence reads TGTGCCAGCAGTTACCTACAAGGGCAAGGGAACACTGAAGCTTTCTTT.